The T cell receptor beta chain described here comes from a study of blood T cell repertoires in COVID-19. About the research overall: Samples taken during acute and convalescent COVID-19 were collected in the United States, Italy and Spain. The cDNA or gDNA used as material had been derived from T cells, B-cell-depleted T cells, or PBMCs.

In the original processing: From reference gene primer amplification, estimates of nucleated cell counts were derived. Only in-frame clones appear in the TCRdb table, and some are missing; sequencing was by immunoSEQ multiplex PCR. V and J calls and clone size are given by that table; D and trimming were obtained from the DNA. Seen here are 55,000 to 70,000 clones, roughly 92% observed once, and the top ten hold approximately 5%. Trimming at V came to 4 bases and at J to 4 bases, leaving 3 bases not matched to a gene. The CDR3 is made up of 15 amino acids. Germline loops: CDR1 SGHTA, CDR2 FQGTGA. This sequence originates from a human donor in a cohort sampled during active COVID-19. The chain links TRBV7-3 to TRBJ2-2; 10 bases are shared with TRBD1. Sequenced: peripheral blood. CDR3 DNA sequence: TGTGCCAGCAGCTCGGGACAGGGGACCACCGGGGAGCTGTTTTTT. Its translation is CASSSGQGTTGELFF.